These 8 T cell receptor beta chains were sequenced from one sample in a study of monozygotic twins with inflammatory bowel disease. TCRdb reprocessed the 5' RACE reads and keeps a single row for each CDR3 protein, giving no DNA. The sample table includes around 100,000 distinct CDR3 sequences. Sequencing used blood. These TCRs come from a human donor with ulcerative colitis or Crohn's disease, or a healthy co-twin of an affected twin (not recorded which).

The chain couples TRBV14 to TRBJ2-7; the TRBD2 assignment by TCRdb is unverifiable without DNA. CDR1 and CDR2 (germline): SGHDN, FVKESK. CDR3 length: 15 amino acids. The CDR3: CASSPSAWGSGGQYF. The full variable domain, with the rest looked up from reference TRBV14 and TRBJ2-7, is EAGVTQFPSHSVIEKGQTVTLRCDPISGHDNLYWYRRVMGKEIKFLLHFVKESKQDESGMPNNRFLAERTGGTYSTLKVQPAELEDSGVYFCASSPSAWGSGGQYFGPGTRLTVT.

The gene calls are TRBV28 and TRBJ2-7; TCRdb's D call, TRBD1, is unchecked because there is no DNA. CDR1 and CDR2 from the germline V gene are MDHEN and SYDVKM. CDR3 length: 15 residues. The CDR3 spells CASNSPGQKGSEQYF.

The chain is built from TRBV5-1 and TRBJ2-1; without DNA, the TCRdb call of TRBD2 cannot be checked. There are 15 residues in the CDR3. Germline CDR1 is SGHRS and CDR2 is YFSETQ. CDR3 sequence: CASSRGGISYNEQFF.

This sequence joins TRBV11-2 and TRBJ2-7; TCRdb designates TRBD2, a call that cannot be tested without DNA. This CDR3 is built from 16 residues. Germline loops: CDR1 SGHAT, CDR2 FQNNGV. Here the CDR3 reads CASSPPFGWEGPEQYF.

This sequence joins TRBV28 and TRBJ1-2. Germline CDR1 and CDR2: MDHEN and SYDVKM. The CDR3 sequence is 12 residues long. The CDR3: CASSLKGTGYTF.

V usage is TRBV6-1 and J usage is TRBJ1-4; absent DNA, TCRdb's TRBD1 call cannot be checked. Germline-derived CDR1 and CDR2 are MNHNS and SASEGT. The CDR3 is made up of 16 amino acids. CDR3 loop: CASSEQAGQRREKLFF.

The J gene is TRBJ2-7, the V gene TRBV11-2; TCRdb reports TRBD1, a call that lacks DNA to check it against. The CDR3 loop spans 15 amino acids. Germline V gene lookup returns CDR1 SGHAT and CDR2 FQNNGV. CDR3 in amino acids: CASRPKAGGSYEQYF.

The V and J genes are TRBV12-3 or TRBV12-4 and TRBJ2-1; TCRdb proposes TRBD1, but this gene call is untestable without DNA. The CDR3 is 13 residues long. This CDR3 is CASRDSGGGEQFF.